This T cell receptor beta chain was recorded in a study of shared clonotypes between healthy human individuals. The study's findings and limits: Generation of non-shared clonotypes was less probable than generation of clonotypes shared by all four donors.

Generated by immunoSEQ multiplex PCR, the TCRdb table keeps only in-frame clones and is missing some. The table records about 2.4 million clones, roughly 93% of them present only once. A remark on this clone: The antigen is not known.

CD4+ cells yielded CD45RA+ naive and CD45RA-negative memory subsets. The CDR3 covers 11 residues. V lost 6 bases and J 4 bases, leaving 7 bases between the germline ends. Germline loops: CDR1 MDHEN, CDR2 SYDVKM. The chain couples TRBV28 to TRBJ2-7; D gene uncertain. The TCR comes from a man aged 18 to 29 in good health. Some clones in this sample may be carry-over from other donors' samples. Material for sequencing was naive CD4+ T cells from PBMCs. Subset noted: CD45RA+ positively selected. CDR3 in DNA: TGTGCCAGCAGCCAGCTATACGAGCAGTACTTC. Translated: CASSQLYEQYF.